This T cell receptor beta chain appears in the sequencing data of a study of blood T cells in healthy people across ages. Overall study: About one barcoded TCR beta cDNA was captured per two T cells.

Regarding this clonotype: The junction differs from germline at one of its ends, possibly a read error.

For the second PCR, which ran for about 7 to 11 cycles, a sample-barcoded 5' primer and a J-beta primer mix were used. Using its own MiXCR run on the 5' RACE reads, TCRdb lists one record per CDR3 protein. The sample holds some 760,000 distinct CDR3 sequences, roughly 25% seen once. The CDR3 has 16 amino acids. The germline CDR1 and CDR2 sequences are SGHAT and FQNNGV. Healthy individuals of Caucasian origin from Russia, aged roughly 6 to 100, served as donors. These data also formed part of another study, on T cells of mothers and their children. That report notes: Addition of sample barcodes and 2-4 random nucleotides occurred through the M1S primer of the second PCR.

The origin of this receptor is a boy aged 10-17 years in good health. Source material: blood. This chain joins TRBV11-2 and TRBJ2-7; no clear D gene. CDR3 coding DNA: TGTGCCAGCAGCTTAGTTGGGCCCGTTAGTACCTACGAGCAGCACTTC. Translating it yields CASSLVGPVSTYEQHF.